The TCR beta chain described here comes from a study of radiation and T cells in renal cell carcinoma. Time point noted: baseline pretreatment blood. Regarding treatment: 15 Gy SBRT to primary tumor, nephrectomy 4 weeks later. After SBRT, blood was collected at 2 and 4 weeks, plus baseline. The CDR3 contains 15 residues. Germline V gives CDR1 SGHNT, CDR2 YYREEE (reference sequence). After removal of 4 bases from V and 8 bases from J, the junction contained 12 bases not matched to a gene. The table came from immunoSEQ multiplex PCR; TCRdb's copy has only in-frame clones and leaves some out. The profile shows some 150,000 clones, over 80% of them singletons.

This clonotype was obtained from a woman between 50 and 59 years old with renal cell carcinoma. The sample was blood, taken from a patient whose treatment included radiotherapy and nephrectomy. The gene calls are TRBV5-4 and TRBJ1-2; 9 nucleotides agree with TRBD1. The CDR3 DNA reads TGTGCCAGCAGCCGTGGACAGGGGAATAAGGGAGGCTACACCTTC. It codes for CASSRGQGNKGGYTF.